The 17 T cell receptor beta chains presented below share a single source sample, sequenced in a study of spatial heterogeneity in lung cancer. MiXCR, applied by TCRdb to the 5' RACE reads, yields one record per CDR3 protein. Of about 170 distinct CDR3 sequences listed, around 28% are singletons. Study-level results: Intratumoral expanded alpha and beta TCR counts were found to track tumor mutation counts.

Regarding time point: sample taken at primary tumor resection. No cognate antigen is known for these TCRs. Sequenced material: lung tumor tissue, taken at surgery. Receptors originate from a female donor with early-stage non-small cell lung cancer.

This clonotype was seen only a few times. This beta chain came through as a stray read in a library set up for alpha chains, and its size says little. V and J are TRBV6-5 and TRBJ2-1, with D tentatively TRBD1 (6 bases). Trimming took 9 bases from V and 9 from J, leaving 18 bases between them. The CDR3 runs 13 residues. The germline CDR1 and CDR2 sequences are MNHEY and SVGAGI. The CDR3 DNA is TGTGCCAGTAAACAGGGCGCAAGGAGTGAGCAGTTCTTC. As protein: CASKQGARSEQFF.

Judged by abundance, this clonotype is large. This beta chain is an off-target read within a library intended for alpha chains, so its frequency means little. This CDR3 is CASSHRGLAVKETQYF. CDR3 sequence (DNA): TGCGCCAGCAGTCATCGGGGACTAGCGGTGAAAGAGACCCAGTACTTC. This chain uses TRBV23-1 with TRBJ2-5; 11 bases match TRBD2. TRBV23-1 is designated an ORF whose function remains uncertain. J gave up 3 bases and V 3 bases, and 6 bases lay outside the gene matches. This CDR3 comprises 16 residues.

With regard to this clonotype: This beta chain represents an off-target read in a library built for alpha chains; its size is of limited meaning. This chain uses TRBV20-1 with TRBJ2-7; D remains unclear. V was cut by 0 bases and J by 2 bases, with 8 bases left in between. From germline, CDR1 is DFQATT and CDR2 SNEGSKA (reference sequence). This CDR3 is 13 amino acids long. For the CDR3, the DNA is TGCAGTGCTAGAGATCTCGGCGCCTACGAGCAGTACTTC. Protein: CSARDLGAYEQYF.

This clonotype counts as large (0.1 to 1%). This beta chain appears as a stray read in a library generated for alpha chains; its size is not informative. The gene calls are TRBV7-9 and TRBJ1-1; 7 nucleotides match TRBD1. The V segment lost 5 bases and the J segment 8 bases; nucleotides outside the gene matches: 11. The germline V gene has CDR1 SEHNR and CDR2 FQNEAQ (reference sequence). The CDR3 length is 14 residues. CDR3: CASSRPGGQKEAFF. The CDR3, as DNA: TGTGCCAGCAGCCGGCCGGGGGGACAGAAGGAAGCTTTCTTT. Drawing the rest from reference TRBV7-9 and TRBJ1-1, the complete variable domain is DTGVSQNPRHKITKRGQNVTFRCDPISEHNRLYWYRQTLGQGPEFLTYFQNEAQLEKSRLLSDRFSAERPKGSFSTLEIQRTEQGDSAMYLCASSRPGGQKEAFFGQGTRLTVV.

This clonotype is large in the sample. A library prepared for alpha chains yielded this beta chain as an off-target read; its size is of little meaning. This chain connects TRBV30 to TRBJ1-6; D uncertain. The CDR3 runs to 15 residues. The ends were cut back, 4 bases at V and 2 bases at J, with 12 bases in the middle. Germline loops: CDR1 GTSNPN, CDR2 SVGIG (reference sequence). The DNA for the CDR3 is TGTGCCTGGACGATGATAGGAACCTATAATTCACCCCTCCACTTT. This gives the protein CAWTMIGTYNSPLHF.

For this clonotype: Found in a library prepared for alpha chains, this beta chain is an off-target read, and its abundance has little meaning. The V call is TRBV18, the J call TRBJ2-7; D assignment may be TRBD1 or TRBD2 (5 bases each). Germline values: CDR1 KGHSH, CDR2 LQKENI. V was pared by 2 bases and J by 0 bases, with 8 bases between. The CDR3 totals 14 residues. The CDR3 DNA reads TGTGCCAGCTCACCAGGGACCACCTCCTACGAGCAGTACTTC. This sequence encodes CASSPGTTSYEQYF.

About this clonotype: As an off-target read in a library built for alpha chains, this beta chain has a frequency of little significance. The rearrangement joins TRBV11-2 to TRBJ2-1, with D possibly being TRBD1 (6 bases). Per germline, CDR1 SGHAT and CDR2 FQNNGV. Trimming stripped 7 bases from V and 0 bases from J, with 13 bases between. This CDR3 contains 15 residues. CDR3 sequence reads: CASIQRGSSYNEQFF. The CDR3 DNA reads as TGTGCCAGCATCCAAAGGGGGAGCTCCTACAATGAGCAGTTCTTC.

This clonotype is hyperexpanded (1% or more) within its sample. With the library built for alpha chains, this beta chain is off target and its frequency is not meaningful. V and J are TRBV6-6 and TRBJ1-4; a possible D gene is TRBD1 (5 bases). The CDR3 contains 14 residues. V was cut by 2 bases and J by 8 bases, with 12 bases left in between. In germline, CDR1 is MNHNY, CDR2 SVGAGI (reference sequence). The CDR3 coding sequence is TGTGCCAGCAGTTACCATGACAGTCAAGAAAAACTGTTTTTT. This translates into CASSYHDSQEKLFF.

Judged by abundance, this clonotype is hyperexpanded. Because this beta chain is a stray read in a library intended to capture alpha chains, its abundance should not be given much weight. The CDR3 DNA is TGTGCCAGCACCTCGGCAGGGGGTCATCAGCCCCAGCATTTT. It codes for CASTSAGGHQPQHF. The V gene is TRBV6-2 or TRBV6-3, the J gene TRBJ1-5; 7 nucleotides agree with TRBD1. CDR3 length equals 14 residues. V shed 7 bases and J 5 bases; nucleotides not matched to a gene: 8. Germline loops: CDR1 MNHEY, CDR2 SVGEGT.

Worth noting for this clonotype: In a library made to pick up alpha chains, this beta chain is a stray read with a size that means little. The genes are TRBV30 and TRBJ1-2, with D possibly matching TRBD1 (5 bases). Germline V gene lookup returns CDR1 GTSNPN and CDR2 SVGIG (reference sequence). V lost 0 bases and J lost 4, with 12 bases in between. The CDR3 is 14 residues long. CDR3 DNA: TGTGCCTGGAGTGTGCAGGGTCCTTCCTATGGCTACACCTTC. Its protein product is CAWSVQGPSYGYTF.

This clonotype was counted between two and nine times. This beta chain is an unintended read in a library built for alpha chains; its size means little. The genes are TRBV10-3 and TRBJ2-7, with D perhaps matching TRBD2 (5 bases). Between the trimmed V and J ends, which lost 6 bases and 6 bases, there was a span of 15 bases. The CDR3 is 13 amino acids. Germline V gene lookup returns CDR1 ENHRY and CDR2 SYGVKD. CDR3 DNA: TGTGCCATCAGCGAGCTGGCAGGAGGCGAGCAGTACTTC. Protein: CAISELAGGEQYF.

In this sample, this clonotype turned up a few times. This beta chain represents an off-target read in a library built for alpha chains; its size is of limited meaning. The chain couples TRBV5-1 to TRBJ1-5; D is unclear. This CDR3 has 14 residues. The germline V and J ends were trimmed by 4 bases and 6 bases, with 14 bases remaining between them. Germline CDR1 reads SGHRS; CDR2 reads YFSETQ. CDR3: CASSPDGGGQPQHF. CDR3 nucleotides: TGCGCCAGCAGCCCGGACGGCGGTGGTCAGCCCCAGCATTTT.

By share, this clonotype counts as large. This beta chain came through as a stray read in a library set up for alpha chains, and its size says little. V and J are TRBV28 and TRBJ2-1; TRBD1 aligns across 8 bases. This CDR3 region has 15 residues. Germline loops: CDR1 MDHEN, CDR2 SYDVKM. Germline trimming cut 3 bases from V and 4 bases from J; bases unmatched to any gene: 5. CDR3 DNA sequence: TGTGCCAGCAGTTTTTCAGGGGGCAATTACAATGAGCAGTTCTTC. This codes for CASSFSGGNYNEQFF.

In the case of this clonotype: This beta chain is an off-target read within a library intended for alpha chains, so its frequency means little. The chain employs TRBV7-2 and TRBJ2-1, with 8 bases fitting TRBD1. The CDR3 consists of 13 residues. Trimming took 1 base from V and 8 from J; bases not matched to a gene: 1. CDR1 and CDR2 (germline): SGHTA, FQGNSA. CDR3 amino acids: CASSLDRGDEQFF. Written as DNA, the CDR3 is TGTGCCAGCAGCTTAGACAGGGGGGATGAGCAGTTCTTC.

This clonotype qualifies as large. Because this beta chain is a stray read in a library intended to capture alpha chains, its abundance should not be given much weight. This chain joins TRBV13 and TRBJ2-1; TRBD2 matches 11 bases. Germline V lookup: CDR1 PRHDT, CDR2 FYEKMQ (reference sequence). The CDR3 is made up of 18 amino acids. The V gene end was trimmed by 5 bases and the J gene end by 0 bases; junction bases not matched to a gene: 9. The chain's CDR3 is CASSPEGLAESSYNEQFF. CDR3 coding DNA: TGTGCCAGCAGCCCGGAGGGACTAGCGGAGAGCTCCTACAATGAGCAGTTCTTC. The variable domain in full, with the rest retrieved from reference TRBV13 and TRBJ2-1, is AAGVIQSPRHLIKEKRETATLKCYPIPRHDTVYWYQQGPGQDPQFLISFYEKMQSDKGSIPDRFSAQQFSDYHSELNMSSLELGDSALYFCASSPEGLAESSYNEQFFGPGTRLTVL.

Concerning this clonotype: This beta chain is a stray sequence in a library constructed for alpha chains; its clone size is not meaningful. The V call is TRBV7-9, the J call TRBJ2-7, with D perhaps matching TRBD2 (5 bases). Germline loops: CDR1 SEHNR, CDR2 FQNEAQ (reference sequence). V was shortened by 5 bases and J by 0 bases, with 17 bases between the two germline ends. The CDR3 extends over 16 amino acids. The CDR3 coding sequence is TGTGCCAGCAGCCCGGGGAGCGGAACTTCCTCCTACGAGCAGTACTTC. It is translated as CASSPGSGTSSYEQYF. The full variable domain, in which reference TRBV7-9 and TRBJ2-7 provide the parts outside the CDR3, is DTGVSQNPRHKITKRGQNVTFRCDPISEHNRLYWYRQTLGQGPEFLTYFQNEAQLEKSRLLSDRFSAERPKGSFSTLEIQRTEQGDSAMYLCASSPGSGTSSYEQYFGPGTRLTVT.

This clonotype has a handful of counts. This beta chain slipped into a library made for alpha chains as a stray read, so its size is not meaningful. V gene TRBV28 combines with J gene TRBJ2-7; TRBD2 is a possible D gene (5 bases). The CDR3 is 13 residues long. Looked up from germline, CDR1 is MDHEN and CDR2 is SYDVKM. The V end lost 6 bases, the J end lost 7 bases, and 16 bases lay between the germline ends. The CDR3 DNA reads as TGTGCCAGCAGCCCCGCAAATACTAGGGAGCAGTACTTC. The encoded protein is CASSPANTREQYF.